These T cell receptor beta chains were read from a single sample in a study of T cells after yellow fever vaccination. TCRdb analysed the 5' RACE reads with MiXCR anew, one entry per CDR3 protein. This sample has 250,000 to 400,000 distinct CDR3 sequences, with over 4% found just once. The source was PBMCs, collected 5 days after the yellow fever booster vaccination. All receptors derive from a man aged 18-30 years who received the YFV17D yellow fever vaccine. Each CDR3 is given without its conserved first and last residue. The D gene is left open where the match is weak.

d_call j_call v_call cdr3_aa
TRBD1 TRBJ2-2 TRBV20-1 SARSGQGYTGELF
- TRBJ1-1 TRBV5-1 ASRLEGQAF
- TRBJ2-2 TRBV28 ASSLTVPLITGELF
TRBD2 TRBJ2-3 TRBV4-1 ASSQDAPTSGGSDTQY
TRBD1 TRBJ1-1 TRBV6-2/TRBV6-3 ASSADRATEAF
- TRBJ1-1 TRBV11-2 ASSFRSNTEAF
- TRBJ1-1 TRBV25-1 ASRTWENTEAF
- TRBJ2-3 TRBV29-1 SVGGYRADTQY
TRBD2 TRBJ2-5 TRBV12-3/TRBV12-4 ASSYLPTSGGETQY
- TRBJ2-3 TRBV5-1 ASSLGRTGTDTQY
- TRBJ2-1 TRBV5-1 ASSQDQTPAYNEQF
- TRBJ1-2 TRBV3-1 ASSRGTASNYGYT
- TRBJ1-4 TRBV7-2 ASSRTRGEKLF
- TRBJ1-1 TRBV20-1 SADILGGETAEAF
- TRBJ1-1 TRBV11-3 ASSLGGGGNTEAF
- TRBJ2-1 TRBV27 ASGITLGGDNEQF
- TRBJ2-2 TRBV7-7 ASSLGQPNTGELF
- TRBJ2-7 TRBV20-1 SAPTHNEGEQY
- TRBJ2-1 TRBV5-1 ASTLDGSYNEQF
- TRBJ2-3 TRBV4-1 ASSQADSTDTQY
TRBD1 TRBJ1-2 TRBV27 ASSPYDRDYGYT
- TRBJ2-3 TRBV7-3 ASSPVTDTQY
- TRBJ2-2 TRBV4-3 ASSPRGWYDETNTGELF
TRBD1 TRBJ1-2 TRBV4-3 ASSQPGDRGGYT
- TRBJ2-5 TRBV12-3/TRBV12-4 ASRILMGGGHPSETQY
- TRBJ1-2 TRBV10-2 ASSDGHLTGYT
- TRBJ1-4 TRBV10-3 AISESKGAGEKLF
- TRBJ1-6 TRBV28 ASNNRVMNSPLH
TRBD2 TRBJ2-6 TRBV19 ASSIGGTSGRYSSGANVLT
- TRBJ1-2 TRBV27 ASSLQGYYGYT
TRBD1 TRBJ2-4 TRBV29-1 SVEDRGKYIQY
- TRBJ1-6 TRBV7-9 ASSLDFAGEDSPLH
TRBD1 TRBJ2-1 TRBV9 ASSVVGQGYYNEQF
TRBD2 TRBJ2-3 TRBV20-1 SARGQAGDTDTQY
- TRBJ1-5 TRBV12-3/TRBV12-4 ASSSQGPQH
TRBD1 TRBJ1-1 TRBV20-1 SAREGTGGGPVDTEAF
- TRBJ1-1 TRBV4-3 ASSHTIRGSTEAF
- TRBJ2-3 TRBV11-2 ASSFGAPGFGTQY
- TRBJ2-5 TRBV27 ASSFSTTRRETQY
- TRBJ2-2 TRBV4-1 ASSPYAGTGELF
- TRBJ1-1 TRBV20-1 SARGPSAIAEAF
TRBD1 TRBJ1-1 TRBV5-8 ASRQRGQGLAEAF
- TRBJ1-4 TRBV20-1 SASYGVNEKLF
TRBD1 TRBJ2-3 TRBV29-1 SARRGLGDTQY
TRBD2 TRBJ2-3 TRBV15 ATSREDFRLSGYTQY
- TRBJ2-5 TRBV6-2/TRBV6-3 ASSYSTETQY
TRBD1 TRBJ2-7 TRBV18 ASSNRGPPYEQY
- TRBJ1-6 TRBV15 ATSRDRVRDWGHSPLH
- TRBJ2-4 TRBV5-1 ASSLWPPKNIQY
- TRBJ1-5 TRBV5-5 ASSWGFGNQPQH
- TRBJ2-5 TRBV7-9 ASSFRELRAQY
- TRBJ1-6 TRBV5-1 ASSLEAGSSPLH
- TRBJ1-2 TRBV7-6 ASSLDPGSNYGYT